Shown below are 6 T cell receptor beta chains from a single sample sequenced in a study of tissue T cells after allogeneic stem cell transplantation. Assay: immunoSEQ multiplex PCR; the TCRdb copy retains only in-frame clones and omits some. Among 4,500 to 7,500 clones, roughly 62% were seen once, and the ten largest hold 20% to 25%. The sample here was tissue from the jejunum, taken at autopsy. These receptors were taken from a male donor at least 60 years old with lung cancer.

This clone was counted a few times. This chain links TRBV5-1 with TRBJ2-6, with 9 nucleotides matching TRBD1. The CDR3 totals 17 residues. The junction had 7 bases not matched to a gene; V was cut back by 5 bases and J by 1 base. Germline V gene lookup returns CDR1 SGHRS and CDR2 YFSETQ. The CDR3 DNA follows: TGCGCCAGCAGGAAACAGGGGGCGTTGTCTGGGGCCAACGTCCTGACTTTC. As protein: CASRKQGALSGANVLTF.

The chain couples TRBV24-1 to TRBJ2-2; D might be TRBD2 (6 bases). CDR3 length equals 17 residues. Germline V gene data show CDR1 as KGHDR and CDR2 as SFDVKD. V gave up 4 bases and J gave up 3 bases, with 17 bases separating them. CDR3 DNA: TGTGCCACCAGTGACCCGGGACTCGCAACTCACACCGGGGAGCTGTTTTTT. Amino acids: CATSDPGLATHTGELFF.

This clone is classed as medium-sized. The rearrangement links TRBV7-2 to TRBJ2-3; TRBD2 agrees at 12 bases. The CDR3 has 15 residues. The germline V gene encodes CDR1 SGHTA and CDR2 FQGNSA. V shed 5 bases and J 4 bases; nucleotides not matched to a gene: 4. As DNA, the CDR3 is TGTGCCAGCAGCCGTAGGACTAGCGGGGCAGATACGCAGTATTTT. Translation: CASSRRTSGADTQYF.

The rearrangement uses TRBV5-4 and TRBJ1-4; D is unresolved. This CDR3 is built from 12 residues. Trimming stripped 2 bases from V and 8 bases from J, with 7 bases between. CDR1 is SGHNT, CDR2 YYREEE, per germline (reference sequence). The CDR3 spells CASSLRGEKLFF. CDR3 nucleotides: TGTGCCAGCAGCTTACGAGGGGAAAAACTGTTTTTT.

The chain recombines TRBV5-4 with TRBJ1-4, with D unresolved. Trimming removed 0 bases at V and 6 bases at J, with 6 bases between. The CDR3 runs to 13 residues. CDR1 is SGHNT and CDR2 is YYREEE in the germline V gene (reference sequence). The CDR3 is CASSLDQDEKLFF. The CDR3, as DNA: TGTGCCAGCAGCTTGGATCAGGATGAAAAACTGTTTTTT.

This clone counts as medium-sized (0.01 to 0.1%). The chain is built from TRBV11-2 and TRBJ2-2; TRBD2 matches 13 bases. Germline V gives CDR1 SGHAT, CDR2 FQNNGV. This CDR3 is built from 17 residues. The J segment lost 7 bases and the V segment lost 3 bases, leaving 8 bases of the junction unmatched. The CDR3 here is CASSFTSGRALDGELFF. The CDR3 region has the DNA TGTGCCAGCAGCTTTACTAGCGGGAGGGCCTTGGACGGGGAGCTGTTTTTT.